Shown below are 29 T cell receptor beta chains from a single sample sequenced in a study of blood T cell repertoires in COVID-19. Assay used: immunoSEQ multiplex PCR; TCRdb lists only in-frame clones, some missing. The data show approximately 140,000 clones, around nine tenths seen once. Material: peripheral blood. The receptors were gathered from a human donor in a cohort sampled during active COVID-19.

The chain uses TRBV9 and TRBJ2-1; perhaps TRBD1 as D (5 bases). Trimming took off 1 base at V and 9 bases at J, with 14 bases between the two ends. Germline V gene sequence: CDR1 SGDLS, CDR2 YYNGEE. The CDR3 consists of 14 residues. CDR3 coding DNA: TGTGCCAGCAGCGTAAGCCAGGGTAAAGGTGAGCAGTTCTTC. This gives the protein CASSVSQGKGEQFF.

This clone was counted a few times. The chain employs TRBV28 and TRBJ2-7; 8 bases agree with TRBD1. V shed 4 bases, J shed 3 bases, and the junction held 8 bases outside the gene matches. The germline gives CDR1 MDHEN, CDR2 SYDVKM. The CDR3 is made up of 15 amino acids. The CDR3 DNA sequence: TGTGCCAGCAGTTCCCCTCAGGGGGCTAACTACGAGCAGTACTTC. The encoded protein is CASSSPQGANYEQYF.

This clone was detected once. CDR3: CASSVTSSGANVLTF. CDR3 nucleotide sequence: TGCGCCAGCAGCGTTACCAGCTCTGGGGCCAACGTCCTGACTTTC. V and J are TRBV4-3 and TRBJ2-6; D remains unclear. The CDR3 is made up of 15 amino acids. Germline values: CDR1 LGHNA, CDR2 YSLEER. V was cut by 5 bases and J by 0 bases, with 8 bases left in between.

This chain uses TRBV5-1 with TRBJ1-6, with 10 bases aligning to TRBD1. V shed 5 bases and J 7 bases; nucleotides not matched to a gene: 12. Germline CDR1 is SGHRS and CDR2 is YFSETQ. The CDR3 contains 17 residues. CDR3 coding DNA: TGCGCCAGCAGTAGACAGGGGGCTCCTAGTTACAATTCACCCCTCCACTTT. Residues: CASSRQGAPSYNSPLHF.

The chain employs TRBV5-1 and TRBJ2-1, with 7 positions matching TRBD1. V trimming: 4 bases; J trimming: 4 bases; junction bases outside the gene matches: 5. The CDR3 is made up of 14 amino acids. CDR1 SGHRS and CDR2 YFSETQ come from the germline V gene. The CDR3 sequence: CASSTGQTYNEQFF. As DNA, the CDR3 is TGCGCCAGCAGCACGGGACAGACATACAATGAGCAGTTCTTC.

This clone was counted once. The V gene is TRBV7-3, the J gene TRBJ2-7, with 7 bases matching TRBD2. The V gene end was trimmed by 5 bases and the J gene end by 6 bases; junction bases not matched to a gene: 13. Per germline, CDR1 SGHTA and CDR2 FQGTGA. The CDR3 is 15 amino acids. In DNA form, the CDR3 reads TGTGCCAGCAGCCCCCAACGCGCGGGAGCTTCCGAGCAGTACTTC. Translated, it gives CASSPQRAGASEQYF.

The gene calls are TRBV7-8 and TRBJ2-7, with D unclear. V lost 4 bases, J lost 6 bases, and 16 bases lay in between. In germline, CDR1 is SGHVS, CDR2 FQNEAQ. The CDR3 covers 14 residues. CDR3 protein: CASSSTGPPSEQYF. CDR3 nucleotides: TGTGCCAGCAGCTCCACGGGTCCGCCCTCCGAGCAGTACTTC.

V is TRBV3-1 (or the pseudogene TRBV3-2) and J is TRBJ2-5; 14 positions agree with TRBD2. CDR3 size: 19 residues. Looked up from germline, CDR1 is LGHDT and CDR2 is YNNKEL (reference sequence). Trimming took 1 base from V and 2 from J; bases not matched to a gene: 9. Written as DNA, the CDR3 is TGTGCCAGCAGCCAAGGACTAGCGGGGGGGCCATCCGGTCAAGAGACCCAGTACTTC. This codes for CASSQGLAGGPSGQETQYF.

This chain's CDR3 is CASGSGRGVQEQYF. The CDR3 nucleotides are TGTGCCAGCGGGTCAGGTCGGGGAGTGCAGGAGCAGTACTTC. The J gene is TRBJ2-7, the V gene TRBV13; perhaps TRBD2 as D (5 bases). Trimming stripped 8 bases from V and 7 bases from J, with 21 bases between. The CDR3 has 14 residues. The germline CDR1 and CDR2 sequences are PRHDT and FYEKMQ (reference sequence).

There are a few counts of this clone. The rearrangement uses TRBV9 and TRBJ2-7; possibly TRBD1 for D (6 bases). Germline V gene data show CDR1 as SGDLS and CDR2 as YYNGEE. V lost 0 bases to trimming and J lost 6 bases, with 16 bases between them. This CDR3 has 15 amino acids. CDR3 loop: CASSVDSRQAGEQYF. In nucleotides, the CDR3 is TGTGCCAGCAGCGTAGACTCTAGACAGGCAGGCGAGCAGTACTTC.

This clone was counted between two and nine times. This chain connects TRBV21-1 to TRBJ2-7; the table calls TRBD2, which could not be checked here. TRBV21-1 is given as a pseudogene. The CDR3 loop spans 18 amino acids. The DNA for the CDR3 is TGTGCCAGCAGCAACGAAAAACCTCTAGCGGGAGCGTCCTACGAGCAGTACTTC. It encodes CASSNEKPLAGASYEQYF.

This clone came up once. The chain recombines TRBV2 with TRBJ2-1; 7 nucleotides match TRBD2. This CDR3 comprises 16 residues. The germline V gene encodes CDR1 SNHLY and CDR2 FYNNEI. V shed 6 bases, J shed 4 bases, and the junction held 12 bases outside the gene matches. This chain's CDR3 is CASRDGKGLRYNEQFF. Written as DNA, the CDR3 is TGTGCCAGCAGGGATGGAAAGGGACTAAGATACAATGAGCAGTTCTTC.

The chain carries TRBV11-2 and TRBJ1-3, with 9 positions matching TRBD1. Losses at the gene ends were 5 bases for V and 0 bases for J; bases not matched to a gene: 11. The CDR3 consists of 18 residues. CDR1 and CDR2 (germline): SGHAT, FQNNGV. For the CDR3, the DNA is TGTGCCAGCAGCCGGAGAACGACAGGGGGTGTCTCTGGAAACACCATATATTTT. It translates to CASSRRTTGGVSGNTIYF.

The rearrangement uses TRBV19 and TRBJ2-1; 7 bases fit TRBD1. The germline V gene encodes CDR1 LNHDA and CDR2 SQIVND (reference sequence). Trimming cost V 6 bases and J 9 bases; bases outside gene matches: 11. The CDR3 consists of 14 residues. In DNA form, the CDR3 reads TGTGCCAGTAGACCGGGACAGACTACAATTGAGCAGTTCTTC. Translating gives CASRPGQTTIEQFF.

This chain joins TRBV2 and TRBJ2-3, with 8 bases matching TRBD1. V gave up 6 bases and J gave up 5 bases; unmatched junction bases: 13. CDR1 is SNHLY, CDR2 FYNNEI, per germline. The CDR3 runs to 16 residues. The CDR3 is CASRGSFTGGGDTQYF. The CDR3 DNA is TGTGCCAGCAGGGGATCATTTACAGGGGGAGGAGATACGCAGTATTTT.

The genes are TRBV7-9 and TRBJ2-3; 11 positions agree with TRBD2. Germline CDR1 SEHNR, CDR2 FQNEAQ (reference sequence). J lost 2 bases, V lost 5 bases, and 6 bases had no gene match. The CDR3 totals 16 residues. This CDR3 reads CASSETGLAVTDTQYF. DNA of the CDR3: TGTGCCAGCAGCGAAACGGGACTAGCGGTCACAGATACGCAGTATTTT.

The chain links TRBV10-1 to TRBJ1-2, with 7 bases lining up with TRBD1. The CDR3 spans 13 residues. V was clipped by 4 bases and J by 7 bases; unmatched bases: 6. The V gene's germline CDR1 is WNHNN and CDR2 SYGVQD (reference sequence). The CDR3 reads CASSADRLGGYTF. In nucleotides, the CDR3 is TGCGCCAGCAGTGCGGACAGGTTGGGTGGCTACACCTTC.

The chain recombines TRBV5-1 with TRBJ2-2, with 12 bases fitting TRBD2. The V segment lost 0 bases and the J segment 9 bases; nucleotides outside the gene matches: 9. The CDR3 consists of 17 residues. Germline V gene data show CDR1 as SGHRS and CDR2 as YFSETQ. CDR3 loop: CASSLGSTSGRRRELFF. The CDR3 DNA reads as TGCGCCAGCAGCTTGGGGTCGACTAGCGGGAGACGACGGGAGCTGTTTTTT.

The rearrangement links TRBV28 to TRBJ1-5, with TRBD1 matching over 12 bases. Trimming at V came to 7 bases and at J to 5 bases, leaving 9 bases not matched to a gene. Germline V lookup: CDR1 MDHEN, CDR2 SYDVKM. The CDR3 is 16 amino acids. CDR3 DNA sequence: TGTGCCAGCAAAACCCGGGACAGGGGGCGCGATCAGCCCCAGCATTTT. Translated: CASKTRDRGRDQPQHF. Complete variable domain (other parts from reference TRBV28 and TRBJ1-5): DVKVTQSSRYLVKRTGEKVFLECVQDMDHENMFWYRQDPGLGLRLIYFSYDVKMKEKGDIPEGYSVSREKKERFSLILESASTNQTSMYLCASKTRDRGRDQPQHFGDGTRLSIL.

The chain combines TRBV9 with TRBJ2-2, with D tentatively TRBD1 (5 bases). The CDR3 loop spans 15 amino acids. Germline V gene lookup returns CDR1 SGDLS and CDR2 YYNGEE. Between the trimmed V and J ends, which lost 4 bases and 0 bases, there was a span of 10 bases. CDR3 bases: TGTGCCAGCAGCCCACAGGTAACGAACACCGGGGAGCTGTTTTTT. Translating gives CASSPQVTNTGELFF.

The rearrangement joins TRBV7-9 to TRBJ1-1; TRBD1 agrees at 7 bases. The J segment lost 1 base and the V segment lost 5 bases, leaving 4 bases of the junction unmatched. The germline CDR1 and CDR2 sequences are SEHNR and FQNEAQ (reference sequence). This CDR3 region has 14 residues. CDR3: CASSRTGENTEAFF. CDR3 nucleotide sequence: TGTGCCAGCAGCCGAACAGGGGAGAACACTGAAGCTTTCTTT.

The rearrangement uses TRBV5-5 and TRBJ1-5; tentative D call: TRBD1 (5 bases). There are 16 residues in the CDR3. V shed 3 bases and J shed 0 bases, with 13 bases lying between them. The germline CDR1 and CDR2 sequences are SGHKS and YYEKEE (reference sequence). Here the CDR3 DNA reads TGTGCCAGCAGCTGGGGGGTGAGAGTTAGCAATCAGCCCCAGCATTTT. It codes for CASSWGVRVSNQPQHF.

This chain links TRBV5-1 with TRBJ1-4, with D uncertain. Looked up from germline, CDR1 is SGHRS and CDR2 is YFSETQ. CDR3 length: 15 residues. V was clipped by 1 base and J by 7 bases, with 14 bases between them. Here the CDR3 reads CASSLSGDGGEKLFF. The DNA of the CDR3 is TGCGCCAGCAGCTTGTCCGGGGATGGAGGTGAAAAACTGTTTTTT. The variable domain in full, completed from reference TRBV5-1 and TRBJ1-4, reads KAGVTQTPRYLIKTRGQQVTLSCSPISGHRSVSWYQQTPGQGLQFLFEYFSETQRNKGNFPGRFSGRQFSNSRSEMNVSTLELGDSALYLCASSLSGDGGEKLFFGSGTQLSVL.

This rearrangement joins TRBV7-2 to TRBJ2-3; 13 bases are shared with TRBD2. The V gene end was trimmed by 0 bases and the J gene end by 3 bases; junction bases not matched to a gene: 3. Germline-derived CDR1 and CDR2 are SGHTA and FQGNSA. The CDR3 is made up of 17 amino acids. The CDR3 region is CASSLALAGGPTDTQYF. The CDR3 bases are TGTGCCAGCAGCTTAGCACTAGCGGGGGGGCCGACAGATACGCAGTATTTT.

V and J are TRBV12-3 or TRBV12-4 and TRBJ1-1; D might be TRBD1 (5 bases). CDR3 length: 13 residues. The germline V and J ends were trimmed by 4 bases and 3 bases, with 9 bases remaining between them. The CDR3 DNA is TGTGCCAGCAGTTCCCGGGGGGACACTGAAGCTTTCTTT. Protein sequence: CASSSRGDTEAFF.

A few counts support this clone. The chain combines TRBV6-6 with TRBJ1-5; 7 bases agree with TRBD1. Germline trimming cut 3 bases from V and 7 bases from J; bases unmatched to any gene: 9. Germline V CDR1 and CDR2: MNHNY, SVGAGI (reference sequence). The CDR3 is 15 residues long. CDR3 residues: CASSYVRGSEQPQHF. The CDR3 nucleotides are TGTGCCAGCAGTTATGTCAGGGGGTCGGAACAGCCCCAGCATTTT.

The V call is TRBV5-1, the J call TRBJ2-7; TRBD2 aligns across 7 bases. There are 17 residues in the CDR3. J gave up 2 bases and V 8 bases, and 19 bases lay outside the gene matches. Germline CDR1 and CDR2: SGHRS and YFSETQ. CDR3 nucleotides: TGCGCCAGAACTCCCCCCGCGGCCTGGGGGGGGACCTACGAGCAGTACTTC. Residues: CARTPPAAWGGTYEQYF.

V gene TRBV14 combines with J gene TRBJ2-7, with D possibly being TRBD1 (5 bases). The CDR3 spans 13 residues. CDR1 and CDR2 (germline): SGHDN, FVKESK. The V end lost 1 base, the J end lost 7 bases, and 11 bases lay between the germline ends. CDR3 protein: CASSQAPNREQYF. CDR3 DNA: TGTGCCAGCAGCCAAGCCCCCAACAGGGAGCAGTACTTC.

This chain connects TRBV4-2 to TRBJ1-3, with D perhaps TRBD1 (6 bases). Per the germline V gene, CDR1 is LGHNA and CDR2 is YNFKEQ. The CDR3 covers 15 residues. Trimming left V 0 bases short and J 1 base short, with 7 bases between. CDR3 nucleotide sequence: TGTGCCAGCAGCCAAGACGGACAGTCTGGAAACACCATATATTTT. Translating gives CASSQDGQSGNTIYF.